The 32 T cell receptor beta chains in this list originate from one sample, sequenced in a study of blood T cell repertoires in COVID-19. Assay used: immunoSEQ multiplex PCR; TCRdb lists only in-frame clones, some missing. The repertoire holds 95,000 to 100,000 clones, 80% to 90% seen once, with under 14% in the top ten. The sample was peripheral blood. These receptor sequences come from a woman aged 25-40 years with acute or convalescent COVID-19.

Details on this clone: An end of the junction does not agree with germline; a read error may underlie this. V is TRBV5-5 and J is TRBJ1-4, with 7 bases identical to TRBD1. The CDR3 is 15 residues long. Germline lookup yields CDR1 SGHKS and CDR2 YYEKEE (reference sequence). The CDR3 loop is CASSLVSGQALPEDF. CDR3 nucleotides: TGTGCCAGCAGCTTGGTATCTGGACAGGCCCTACCTGAGGATTTT.

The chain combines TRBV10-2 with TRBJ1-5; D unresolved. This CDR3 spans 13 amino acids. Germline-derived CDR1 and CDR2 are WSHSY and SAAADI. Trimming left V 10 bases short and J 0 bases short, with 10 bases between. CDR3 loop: CATQRDSNQPQHF. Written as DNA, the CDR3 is TGCGCCACCCAGCGGGATAGCAATCAGCCCCAGCATTTT.

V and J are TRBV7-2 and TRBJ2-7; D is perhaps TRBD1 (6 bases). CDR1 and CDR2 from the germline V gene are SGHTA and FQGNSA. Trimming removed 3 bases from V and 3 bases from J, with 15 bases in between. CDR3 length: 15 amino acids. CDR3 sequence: CASSLAVGGLYEQYF. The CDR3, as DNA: TGTGCCAGCAGCTTGGCTGTAGGGGGTCTCTACGAGCAGTACTTC. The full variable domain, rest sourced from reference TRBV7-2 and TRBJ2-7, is GAGVSQSPSNKVTEKGKDVELRCDPISGHTALYWYRQSLGQGLEFLIYFQGNSAPDKSGLPSDRFSAERTGGSVSTLTIQRTQQEDSAVYLCASSLAVGGLYEQYFGPGTRLTVT.

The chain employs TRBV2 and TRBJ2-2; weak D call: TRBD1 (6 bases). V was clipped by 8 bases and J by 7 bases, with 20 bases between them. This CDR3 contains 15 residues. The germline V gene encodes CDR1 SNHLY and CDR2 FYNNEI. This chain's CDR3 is CASSVSDSSRGELFF. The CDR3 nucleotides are TGTGCCAGCTCAGTATCGGACAGTAGTCGCGGGGAGCTGTTTTTT.

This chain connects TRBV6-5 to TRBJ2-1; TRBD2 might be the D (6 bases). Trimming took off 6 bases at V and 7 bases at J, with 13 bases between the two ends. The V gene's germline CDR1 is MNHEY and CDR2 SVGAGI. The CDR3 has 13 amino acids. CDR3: CASSTGTANEQFF. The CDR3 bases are TGTGCCAGCAGCACCGGGACTGCAAATGAGCAGTTCTTC.

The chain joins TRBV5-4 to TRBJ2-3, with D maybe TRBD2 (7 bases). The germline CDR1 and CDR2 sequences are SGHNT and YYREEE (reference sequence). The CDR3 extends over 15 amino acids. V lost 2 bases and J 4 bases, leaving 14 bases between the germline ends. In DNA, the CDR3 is TGTGCCAGCAGCTTAACCACAGGGAGGGCAGATACGCAGTATTTT. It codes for CASSLTTGRADTQYF. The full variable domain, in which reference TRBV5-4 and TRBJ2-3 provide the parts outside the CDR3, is ETGVTQSPTHLIKTRGQQVTLRCSSQSGHNTVSWYQQALGQGPQFIFQYYREEENGRGNFPPRFSGLQFPNYSSELNVNALELDDSALYLCASSLTTGRADTQYFGPGTRLTVL.

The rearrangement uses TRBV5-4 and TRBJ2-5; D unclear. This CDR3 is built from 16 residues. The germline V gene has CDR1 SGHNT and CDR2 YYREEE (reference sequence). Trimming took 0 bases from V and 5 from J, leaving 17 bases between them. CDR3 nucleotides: TGTGCCAGCAGCTTGGACCTGGTGTCGCCGCAGGAGACCCAGTACTTC. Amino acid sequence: CASSLDLVSPQETQYF.

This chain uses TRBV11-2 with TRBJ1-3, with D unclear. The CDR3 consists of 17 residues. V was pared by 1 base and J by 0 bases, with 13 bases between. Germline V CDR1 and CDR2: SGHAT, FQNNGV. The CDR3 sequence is CASSLAGSRISGNTIYF. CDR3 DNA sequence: TGTGCCAGCAGCTTAGCGGGGTCCAGAATCTCTGGAAACACCATATATTTT.

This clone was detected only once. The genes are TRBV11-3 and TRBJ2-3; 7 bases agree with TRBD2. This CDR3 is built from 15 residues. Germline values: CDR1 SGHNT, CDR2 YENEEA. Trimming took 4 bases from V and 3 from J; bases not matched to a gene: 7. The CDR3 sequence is CASSSRLALTDTQYF. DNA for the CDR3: TGTGCCAGCAGCTCCCGACTAGCCCTAACAGATACGCAGTATTTT.

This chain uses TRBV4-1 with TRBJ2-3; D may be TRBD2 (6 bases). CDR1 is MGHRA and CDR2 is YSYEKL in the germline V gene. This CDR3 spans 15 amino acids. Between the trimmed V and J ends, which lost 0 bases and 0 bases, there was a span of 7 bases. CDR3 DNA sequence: TGCGCCAGCAGCCAAGACGGGACTAGCACAGATACGCAGTATTTT. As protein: CASSQDGTSTDTQYF.

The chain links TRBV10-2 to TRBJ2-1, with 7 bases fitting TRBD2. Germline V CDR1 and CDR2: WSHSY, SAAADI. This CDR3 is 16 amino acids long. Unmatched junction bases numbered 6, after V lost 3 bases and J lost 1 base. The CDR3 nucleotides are TGCGCCAGCAGTGAACTAACAGCGGGATCCTACAATGAGCAGTTCTTC. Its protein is CASSELTAGSYNEQFF.

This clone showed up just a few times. This CDR3 is CASSLGQGTGPLHF. In DNA, the CDR3 is TGTGCCAGCAGTTTAGGACAGGGTACGGGGCCCCTCCACTTT. This chain uses TRBV27 with TRBJ1-6, with 8 bases matching TRBD1. This CDR3 comprises 14 residues. Trimming removed 2 bases from V and 13 bases from J; junction bases left unmatched: 7. Germline V lookup: CDR1 MNHEY, CDR2 SMNVEV (reference sequence).

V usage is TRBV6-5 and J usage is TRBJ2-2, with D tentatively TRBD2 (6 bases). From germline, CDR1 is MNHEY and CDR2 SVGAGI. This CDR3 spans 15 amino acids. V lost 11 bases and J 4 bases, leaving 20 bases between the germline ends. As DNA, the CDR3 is TGTGCCGTCAAAAGGAGGCTCGGGAGCACCGGGGAGCTGTTTTTT. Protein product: CAVKRRLGSTGELFF.

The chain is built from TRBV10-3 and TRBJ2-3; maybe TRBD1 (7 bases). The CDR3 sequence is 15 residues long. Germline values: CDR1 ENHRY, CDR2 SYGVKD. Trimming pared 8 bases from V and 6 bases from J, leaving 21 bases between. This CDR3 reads CAIDGTGRGVDTQYF. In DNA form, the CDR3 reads TGTGCCATCGACGGGACCGGCAGGGGGGTTGATACGCAGTATTTT.

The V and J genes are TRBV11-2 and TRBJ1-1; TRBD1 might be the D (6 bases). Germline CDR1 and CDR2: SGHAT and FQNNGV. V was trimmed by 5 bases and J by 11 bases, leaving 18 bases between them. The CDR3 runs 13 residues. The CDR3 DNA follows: TGTGCCAGCAGCCCCTATGGGGGCTCGGGGGCTTTCTTT. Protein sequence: CASSPYGGSGAFF.

The chain's CDR3 is CASSKRGNTEAFF. In nucleotides, the CDR3 is TGTGCCAGCTCCAAAAGGGGGAACACTGAAGCTTTCTTT. V and J are TRBV6-5 and TRBJ1-1, with D perhaps matching TRBD1 (5 bases). Trimming removed 8 bases at V and 1 base at J, with 11 bases between. The CDR3 is 13 residues long. Germline CDR1 and CDR2: MNHEY and SVGAGI.

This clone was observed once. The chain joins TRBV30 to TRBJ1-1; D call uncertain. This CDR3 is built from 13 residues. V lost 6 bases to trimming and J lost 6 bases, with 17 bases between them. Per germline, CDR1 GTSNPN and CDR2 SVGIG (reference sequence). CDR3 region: CACLKIGVAEAFF. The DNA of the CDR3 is TGTGCCTGCCTAAAAATAGGAGTAGCTGAAGCTTTCTTT.

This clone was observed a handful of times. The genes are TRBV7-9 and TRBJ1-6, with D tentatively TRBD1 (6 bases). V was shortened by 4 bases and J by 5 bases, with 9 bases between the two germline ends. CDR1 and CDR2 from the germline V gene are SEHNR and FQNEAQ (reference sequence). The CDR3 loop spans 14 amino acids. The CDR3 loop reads CASSSGQNNSPLHF. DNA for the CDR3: TGTGCCAGCAGCTCGGGACAAAATAATTCACCCCTCCACTTT.

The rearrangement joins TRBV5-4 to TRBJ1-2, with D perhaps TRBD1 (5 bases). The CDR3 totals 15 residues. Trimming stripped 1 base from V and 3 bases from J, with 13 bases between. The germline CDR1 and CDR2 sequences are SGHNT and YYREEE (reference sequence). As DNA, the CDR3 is TGTGCCAGCAGCTTGTCCCCTCGGGGGGACTATGGCTACACCTTC. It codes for CASSLSPRGDYGYTF. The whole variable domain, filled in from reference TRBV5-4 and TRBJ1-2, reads ETGVTQSPTHLIKTRGQQVTLRCSSQSGHNTVSWYQQALGQGPQFIFQYYREEENGRGNFPPRFSGLQFPNYSSELNVNALELDDSALYLCASSLSPRGDYGYTFGSGTRLTVV.

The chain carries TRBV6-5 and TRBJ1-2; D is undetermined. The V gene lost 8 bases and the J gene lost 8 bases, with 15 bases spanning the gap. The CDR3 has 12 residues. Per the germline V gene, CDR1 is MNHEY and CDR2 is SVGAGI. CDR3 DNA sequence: TGTGCCAGCTTTTCTGAACCAGAAGGCTACACCTTC. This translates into CASFSEPEGYTF.

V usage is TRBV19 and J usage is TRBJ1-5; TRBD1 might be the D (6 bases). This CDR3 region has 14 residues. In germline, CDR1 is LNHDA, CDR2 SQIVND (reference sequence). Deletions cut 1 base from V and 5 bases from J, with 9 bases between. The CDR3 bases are TGTGCCAGTAGTATAGCAGGGGTGTATCAGCCCCAGCATTTT. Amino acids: CASSIAGVYQPQHF.

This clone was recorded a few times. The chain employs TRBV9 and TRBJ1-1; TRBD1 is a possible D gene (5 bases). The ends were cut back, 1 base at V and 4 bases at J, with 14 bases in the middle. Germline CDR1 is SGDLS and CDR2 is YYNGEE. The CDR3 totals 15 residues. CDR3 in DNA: TGTGCCAGCAGCGTATACGGGTTGGGGGGCACTGAAGCTTTCTTT. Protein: CASSVYGLGGTEAFF.

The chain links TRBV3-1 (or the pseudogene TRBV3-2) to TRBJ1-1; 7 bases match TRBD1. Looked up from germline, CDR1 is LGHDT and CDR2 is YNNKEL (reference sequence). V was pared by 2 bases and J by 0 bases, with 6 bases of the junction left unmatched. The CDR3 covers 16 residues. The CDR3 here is CASSQRQGSMNTEAFF. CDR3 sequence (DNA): TGTGCCAGCAGCCAACGACAGGGCTCTATGAACACTGAAGCTTTCTTT.

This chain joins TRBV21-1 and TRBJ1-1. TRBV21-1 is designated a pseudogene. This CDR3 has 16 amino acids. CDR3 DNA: TGTGCCAGCAGCAAATGGGGGCGGGGGAGAGGTACTGAAGCTTTCTTT. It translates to CASSKWGRGRGTEAFF.

The CDR3 nucleotides read TGTGCCAGCAGCAAAGGGGAGGGAAATTCACCCCTCCACTTT. As protein: CASSKGEGNSPLHF. This rearrangement joins TRBV21-1 to TRBJ1-6. TRBV21-1 is noted as a pseudogene. The CDR3 covers 14 residues.

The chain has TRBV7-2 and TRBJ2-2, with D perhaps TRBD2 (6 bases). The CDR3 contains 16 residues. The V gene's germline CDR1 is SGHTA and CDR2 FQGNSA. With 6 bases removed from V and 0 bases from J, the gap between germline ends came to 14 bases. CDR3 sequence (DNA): TGTGCCAGCAGTCGCCTAGCGACCTCGAACACCGGGGAGCTGTTTTTT. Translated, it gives CASSRLATSNTGELFF.

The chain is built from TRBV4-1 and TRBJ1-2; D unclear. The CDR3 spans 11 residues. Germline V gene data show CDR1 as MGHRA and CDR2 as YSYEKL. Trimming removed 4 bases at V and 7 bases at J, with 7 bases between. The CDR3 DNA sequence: TGCGCCAGCAGCCGTGCAGGTGGCTACACCTTC. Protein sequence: CASSRAGGYTF.

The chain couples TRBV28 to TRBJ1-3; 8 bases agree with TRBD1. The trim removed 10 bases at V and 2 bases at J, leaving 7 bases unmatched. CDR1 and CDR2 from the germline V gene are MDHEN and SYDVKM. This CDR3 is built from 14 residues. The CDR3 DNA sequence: TGTGCCACCTATGTACAGGGGGCTGGAAACACCATATATTTT. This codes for CATYVQGAGNTIYF. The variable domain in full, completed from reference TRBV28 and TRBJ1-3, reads DVKVTQSSRYLVKRTGEKVFLECVQDMDHENMFWYRQDPGLGLRLIYFSYDVKMKEKGDIPEGYSVSREKKERFSLILESASTNQTSMYLCATYVQGAGNTIYFGEGSWLTVV.

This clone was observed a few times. CDR3 region: CASSVVAGAYEQYF. The CDR3 DNA follows: TGTGCCAGCAGCGTAGTAGCGGGGGCCTACGAGCAGTACTTC. This rearrangement joins TRBV9 to TRBJ2-7; 9 nucleotides match TRBD2. The V segment lost 0 bases and the J segment 2 bases; nucleotides outside the gene matches: 0. The CDR3 extends over 14 amino acids. CDR1 is SGDLS, CDR2 YYNGEE, per germline.

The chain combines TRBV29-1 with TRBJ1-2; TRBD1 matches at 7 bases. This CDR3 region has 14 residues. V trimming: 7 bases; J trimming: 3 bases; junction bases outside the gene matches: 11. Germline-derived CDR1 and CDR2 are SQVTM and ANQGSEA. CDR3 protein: CSAQPQGRDYGYTF. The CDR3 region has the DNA TGCAGCGCCCAGCCACAGGGGCGCGACTATGGCTACACCTTC. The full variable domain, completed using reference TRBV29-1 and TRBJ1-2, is SAVISQKPSRDICQRGTSLTIQCQVDSQVTMMFWYRQQPGQSLTLIATANQGSEATYESGFVIDKFPISRPNLTFSTLTVSNMSPEDSSIYLCSAQPQGRDYGYTFGSGTRLTVV.

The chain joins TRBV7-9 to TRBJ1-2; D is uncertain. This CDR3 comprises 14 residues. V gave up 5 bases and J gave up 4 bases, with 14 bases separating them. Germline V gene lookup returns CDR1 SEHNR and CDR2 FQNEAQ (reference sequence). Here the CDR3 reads CASSLSEGPYGYTF. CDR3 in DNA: TGTGCCAGCAGCCTGTCCGAGGGTCCCTATGGCTACACCTTC.

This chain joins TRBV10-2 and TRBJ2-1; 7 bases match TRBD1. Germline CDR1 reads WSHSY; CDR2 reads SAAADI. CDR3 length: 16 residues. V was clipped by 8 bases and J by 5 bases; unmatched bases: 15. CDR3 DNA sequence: TGCGCCAGCCTACGAGGGGGCAGGGGGTCGGACAATGAGCAGTTCTTC. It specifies CASLRGGRGSDNEQFF.